These 28 T cell receptor beta chains share one sample of origin, sequenced in a study of T cell repertoires in cytomegalovirus infection. TCRdb redid the calling of the reads with MiXCR, one entry per CDR3 protein. This table has about 400,000 distinct CDR3 sequences, around a sixth appearing once. Sequenced material: PBMCs. These receptors came from a human donor in good health (CMV status not recorded). Some clones in this sample may be carry-over from other donors' samples.

CDR3 region: CASSHPGQGVTDTQYF. The CDR3 DNA follows: TGCGCCAGCAGTCACCCGGGACAGGGTGTAACAGATACGCAGTATTTT. The chain couples TRBV5-1 to TRBJ2-3; 9 nucleotides align to TRBD1. This CDR3 is built from 16 residues. V trimming: 5 bases; J trimming: 3 bases; junction bases outside the gene matches: 10. CDR1 is SGHRS, CDR2 YFSETQ, per germline.

The sample holds many counts of this clonotype. The genes are TRBV7-6 and TRBJ2-5, with a possible D match to TRBD2 (6 bases). Germline V gene data show CDR1 as SGHVS and CDR2 as FNYEAQ. This CDR3 region has 15 residues. Trimming stripped 0 bases from V and 2 bases from J, with 10 bases between. In nucleotides, the CDR3 is TGTGCCAGCAGCTTAGCGCCGGGACTTCAAGAGACCCAGTACTTC. This gives the protein CASSLAPGLQETQYF. The whole variable domain, filled in from reference TRBV7-6 and TRBJ2-5, reads GAGVSQSPRYKVTKRGQDVALRCDPISGHVSLYWYRQALGQGPEFLTYFNYEAQQDKSGLPNDRFSAERPEGSISTLTIQRTEQRDSAMYRCASSLAPGLQETQYFGPGTRLLVL.

This clonotype was seen a handful of times. This chain links TRBV19 with TRBJ1-3; a possible D gene is TRBD1 (5 bases). The germline V and J ends were trimmed by 7 bases and 0 bases, with 10 bases remaining between them. Germline lookup yields CDR1 LNHDA and CDR2 SQIVND (reference sequence). The length of the CDR3 is 14 residues. The DNA of the CDR3 is TGTGCCAGTACCCGGGGGGACTCTGGAAACACCATATATTTT. Translated: CASTRGDSGNTIYF. Variable domain in full (rest from reference TRBV19 and TRBJ1-3): DGGITQSPKYLFRKEGQNVTLSCEQNLNHDAMYWYRQDPGQGLRLIYYSQIVNDFQKGDIAEGYSVSREKKESFPLTVTSAQKNPTAFYLCASTRGDSGNTIYFGEGSWLTVV.

This clonotype was observed a few times. The genes are TRBV6-2 or TRBV6-3 and TRBJ2-3; D gene uncertain. The germline CDR1 and CDR2 sequences are MNHEY and SVGEGT. The CDR3 has 13 amino acids. Trimming removed 2 bases from V and 1 base from J, with 4 bases in between. CDR3 residues: CASSYQGTDTQYF. CDR3 nucleotide sequence: TGTGCCAGCAGTTACCAAGGCACAGATACGCAGTATTTT.

The chain joins TRBV18 to TRBJ1-6; tentatively, D is TRBD1 (5 bases). The germline V gene encodes CDR1 KGHSH and CDR2 LQKENI. Trimming took off 4 bases at V and 14 bases at J, with 18 bases between the two ends. The CDR3 contains 14 residues. Written as DNA, the CDR3 is TGTGCCAGCTCACATACCGACGGGACCGTAACCCTCCACTTT. Its translation is CASSHTDGTVTLHF.

The gene calls are TRBV20-1 and TRBJ2-3, with unresolved D. The CDR3 length is 12 residues. CDR1 DFQATT and CDR2 SNEGSKA come from the germline V gene (reference sequence). The V end was cut by 5 bases, the J end by 3 bases, with 9 bases between. The CDR3 sequence: CSASWGTDTQYF. Here the CDR3 DNA reads TGCAGTGCTTCCTGGGGTACAGATACGCAGTATTTT.

In its sample, this clonotype was seen a few times. The V and J genes are TRBV19 and TRBJ2-7, with D uncertain. Trimming removed 5 bases at V and 3 bases at J, with 11 bases between. The germline V gene encodes CDR1 LNHDA and CDR2 SQIVND (reference sequence). The length of the CDR3 is 13 residues. The CDR3 loop is CASSSDGGYEQYF. The DNA for the CDR3 is TGTGCCAGTAGTTCGGACGGCGGCTACGAGCAGTACTTC.

As concerns this clonotype: This may come from a read error, since a much larger clone is one base off. The rearrangement uses TRBV12-3 or TRBV12-4 and TRBJ1-3; 8 bases line up with TRBD1. The CDR3 is made up of 14 amino acids. DNA for the CDR3: TGTGCCAGCAGTGACAGGGGCCAGGGAAACTCCATATATTTT. It translates to CASSDRGQGNSIYF.

This clonotype has only a few counts. The rearrangement uses TRBV11-2 and TRBJ2-3, with 14 nucleotides matching TRBD2. The ends lost 3 bases at V and 5 bases at J; junction bases unmatched: 4. Germline-derived CDR1 and CDR2 are SGHAT and FQNNGV. CDR3 length: 16 residues. The CDR3 region is CASSLGLAGEVDTQYF. The CDR3 DNA follows: TGTGCCAGCAGCTTGGGACTAGCGGGAGAAGTAGATACGCAGTATTTT.

This clonotype was detected many times. The V gene is TRBV7-9, the J gene TRBJ1-3, with no clear D. CDR3 length: 13 residues. Germline CDR1 reads SEHNR; CDR2 reads FQNEAQ (reference sequence). V was shortened by 0 bases and J by 6 bases, with 6 bases between the two germline ends. The CDR3 here is CASSLAISNTIYF. DNA of the CDR3: TGTGCCAGCAGCTTAGCCATTTCAAACACCATATATTTT.

This clonotype was observed at least ten times. V usage is TRBV10-3 and J usage is TRBJ1-5, with D perhaps TRBD1 (6 bases). The ends were cut back, 2 bases at V and 7 bases at J, with 12 bases in the middle. The CDR3 extends over 14 amino acids. Germline V lookup: CDR1 ENHRY, CDR2 SYGVKD. CDR3 in amino acids: CAISEAQTGQPQHF. In nucleotides, the CDR3 is TGTGCCATCAGTGAGGCACAGACAGGCCAGCCCCAGCATTTT.

The sample holds a few counts of this clonotype. The V and J genes are TRBV19 and TRBJ1-1; no firm D call. This CDR3 is 11 amino acids long. The V gene lost 10 bases and the J gene lost 3 bases, with 9 bases spanning the gap. Germline CDR1 LNHDA, CDR2 SQIVND (reference sequence). CDR3: CATSYYTEAFF. The CDR3 nucleotides read TGTGCCACCTCGTACTACACTGAAGCTTTCTTT.

This clonotype was found many times. The J gene is TRBJ1-2, the V gene TRBV7-2; maybe TRBD1 (6 bases). The length of the CDR3 is 14 residues. V lost 7 bases to trimming and J lost 4 bases, with 16 bases between them. Germline values: CDR1 SGHTA, CDR2 FQGNSA. The CDR3 region has the DNA TGTGCCAGCACCCAACGGGGGCCCGGCTATGGCTACACCTTC. Translated, it gives CASTQRGPGYGYTF.

Only a few counts were recorded for this clonotype. The V gene is TRBV10-3, the J gene TRBJ2-1, with 7 bases fitting TRBD2. The J segment lost 8 bases and the V segment lost 2 bases, leaving 15 bases of the junction unmatched. Germline V gives CDR1 ENHRY, CDR2 SYGVKD. CDR3 length equals 17 residues. CDR3 region: CAISEPASPGGLDEQFF. CDR3 coding DNA: TGTGCCATCAGTGAGCCCGCCTCCCCGGGGGGTTTGGATGAGCAGTTCTTC.

This clonotype was seen ten or more times. The genes are TRBV7-2 and TRBJ2-7, with 7 bases lining up with TRBD2. The trim removed 1 base at V and 0 bases at J, leaving 6 bases unmatched. The CDR3 covers 16 residues. Germline-derived CDR1 and CDR2 are SGHTA and FQGNSA. The DNA for the CDR3 is TGTGCCAGCAGCTTAGGGGTACTAGCGAACTCCTACGAGCAGTACTTC. It codes for CASSLGVLANSYEQYF.

The chain couples TRBV4-1 to TRBJ2-7, with 10 positions matching TRBD1. Germline CDR1 MGHRA, CDR2 YSYEKL. V was pared by 1 base and J by 5 bases, with 8 bases of the junction left unmatched. The CDR3 totals 16 residues. The DNA for the CDR3 is TGCGCCAGCAGCCAAGTTCCGAGACAGGGGGCAAACGAGCAGTACTTC. The encoded protein is CASSQVPRQGANEQYF.

This clonotype was counted many times. V and J are TRBV7-2 and TRBJ2-1; 10 positions agree with TRBD2. Trimming at V came to 1 base and at J to 5 bases, leaving 5 bases not matched to a gene. CDR1 is SGHTA, CDR2 FQGNSA, per germline. The CDR3 covers 16 residues. CDR3 DNA: TGTGCCAGCAGCTTAGGAGTAGCGGGAGGCCACAATGAGCAGTTCTTC. Translating it yields CASSLGVAGGHNEQFF.

At least ten counts were recorded for this clonotype. The chain recombines TRBV7-2 with TRBJ1-4; no reliable D call. The V end lost 6 bases, the J end lost 8 bases, and 16 bases lay between the germline ends. This CDR3 is 14 amino acids long. Germline V CDR1 and CDR2: SGHTA, FQGNSA. The CDR3 region has the DNA TGTGCCAGCAGTAGAGGTCAGCCTGGGGAAAAACTGTTTTTT. This codes for CASSRGQPGEKLFF. The whole variable domain, remainder taken from reference TRBV7-2 and TRBJ1-4, is GAGVSQSPSNKVTEKGKDVELRCDPISGHTALYWYRQSLGQGLEFLIYFQGNSAPDKSGLPSDRFSAERTGGSVSTLTIQRTQQEDSAVYLCASSRGQPGEKLFFGSGTQLSVL.

This clonotype was recorded many times. V and J are TRBV7-2 and TRBJ2-7, with TRBD1 as a possible D gene (5 bases). CDR1 is SGHTA and CDR2 is FQGNSA in the germline V gene. CDR3 length: 13 amino acids. The ends were cut back, 4 bases at V and 0 bases at J, with 7 bases in the middle. For the CDR3, the DNA is TGTGCCAGCAGCTACAGGAGCTCCTACGAGCAGTACTTC. Translated: CASSYRSSYEQYF.

The count of this clonotype is one. A much bigger clone sits one base away, suggesting this may be a read error. The chain carries TRBV10-3 and TRBJ2-7, with TRBD2 as a possible D gene (5 bases). The CDR3 consists of 15 residues. Per germline, CDR1 ENHRY and CDR2 SYGVKD. The DNA for the CDR3 is TGTGCCATCAGGACGTCTGTAGGGAGCTCCTACGCGCAGTACTTC. It codes for CAIRTSVGSSYAQYF.

As DNA, the CDR3 is TGTGCCAGCAGCTTAGATCGGGGACTGAACACTGAAGCTTTCTTT. Protein: CASSLDRGLNTEAFF. The rearrangement links TRBV7-8 to TRBJ1-1, with D possibly TRBD1 on 5 matching bases. This CDR3 has 15 residues. The V gene's germline CDR1 is SGHVS and CDR2 FQNEAQ. Trimming pared 1 base from V and 0 bases from J, leaving 9 bases between.

This clonotype has a count of ten or more. The chain has TRBV7-9 and TRBJ2-1; perhaps TRBD2 as D (6 bases). V lost 5 bases and J 9 bases, leaving 14 bases between the germline ends. Per germline, CDR1 SEHNR and CDR2 FQNEAQ (reference sequence). There are 13 residues in the CDR3. The CDR3 sequence: CASSRGEEGEQFF. The CDR3 nucleotides read TGTGCCAGCAGCCGAGGGGAGGAGGGTGAGCAGTTCTTC.

This clonotype was seen ten or more times. V usage is TRBV7-2 and J usage is TRBJ2-5; D call uncertain. V lost 5 bases and J lost 5, with 12 bases in between. Germline V CDR1 and CDR2: SGHTA, FQGNSA. The CDR3 extends over 13 amino acids. CDR3 sequence (DNA): TGTGCCAGCAGCCCCCCTGACGCCGAGACCCAGTACTTC. It yields the protein CASSPPDAETQYF.

This clonotype was seen more than once but under ten times. The chain links TRBV12-3 or TRBV12-4 to TRBJ2-3; 9 nucleotides match TRBD2. This CDR3 has 19 residues. Trimming cost V 7 bases and J 2 bases; bases outside gene matches: 19. The CDR3 loop reads CASTRSREGYQTSTDTQYF. CDR3 DNA: TGTGCCAGCACAAGGTCGCGGGAGGGCTACCAGACATCCACAGATACGCAGTATTTT.

This clonotype came up many times. The V gene is TRBV7-2, the J gene TRBJ1-1; weak D call: TRBD1 (6 bases). Germline V CDR1 and CDR2: SGHTA, FQGNSA. Trimming cost V 1 base and J 6 bases, with 9 bases left between them. The CDR3 runs to 13 residues. The CDR3 DNA reads as TGTGCCAGCAGCTTAGACAGGGAGGCTGAAGCTTTCTTT. Encoded protein: CASSLDREAEAFF.

The rearrangement joins TRBV7-8 to TRBJ2-7; 7 nucleotides line up with TRBD2. Germline-derived CDR1 and CDR2 are SGHVS and FQNEAQ. V was pared by 1 base and J by 4 bases, with 7 bases of the junction left unmatched. The CDR3 runs to 15 residues. CDR3: CASSLGSGGGYEQYF. The DNA for the CDR3 is TGTGCCAGCAGCTTAGGGTCGGGAGGTGGTTACGAGCAGTACTTC.

In this sample, this clonotype turned up a few times. The genes are TRBV29-1 and TRBJ1-2; D gene ambiguous. The CDR3 is 11 residues long. Trimming shortened V by 7 bases and J by 3 bases, and 9 bases separated the two germline ends. Germline CDR1 SQVTM, CDR2 ANQGSEA. The CDR3 DNA is TGCAGCGCAATGACCCACTATGGCTACACCTTC. It is translated as CSAMTHYGYTF.

The chain couples TRBV7-9 to TRBJ1-1; 9 nucleotides match TRBD1. Germline CDR1 SEHNR, CDR2 FQNEAQ (reference sequence). With V trimmed by 4 bases and J by 6 bases, 9 bases remained unmatched. The CDR3 has 15 amino acids. CDR3 residues: CASSSWDREQAEAFF. The CDR3 DNA reads TGTGCCAGCAGCTCCTGGGACAGGGAACAGGCTGAAGCTTTCTTT.